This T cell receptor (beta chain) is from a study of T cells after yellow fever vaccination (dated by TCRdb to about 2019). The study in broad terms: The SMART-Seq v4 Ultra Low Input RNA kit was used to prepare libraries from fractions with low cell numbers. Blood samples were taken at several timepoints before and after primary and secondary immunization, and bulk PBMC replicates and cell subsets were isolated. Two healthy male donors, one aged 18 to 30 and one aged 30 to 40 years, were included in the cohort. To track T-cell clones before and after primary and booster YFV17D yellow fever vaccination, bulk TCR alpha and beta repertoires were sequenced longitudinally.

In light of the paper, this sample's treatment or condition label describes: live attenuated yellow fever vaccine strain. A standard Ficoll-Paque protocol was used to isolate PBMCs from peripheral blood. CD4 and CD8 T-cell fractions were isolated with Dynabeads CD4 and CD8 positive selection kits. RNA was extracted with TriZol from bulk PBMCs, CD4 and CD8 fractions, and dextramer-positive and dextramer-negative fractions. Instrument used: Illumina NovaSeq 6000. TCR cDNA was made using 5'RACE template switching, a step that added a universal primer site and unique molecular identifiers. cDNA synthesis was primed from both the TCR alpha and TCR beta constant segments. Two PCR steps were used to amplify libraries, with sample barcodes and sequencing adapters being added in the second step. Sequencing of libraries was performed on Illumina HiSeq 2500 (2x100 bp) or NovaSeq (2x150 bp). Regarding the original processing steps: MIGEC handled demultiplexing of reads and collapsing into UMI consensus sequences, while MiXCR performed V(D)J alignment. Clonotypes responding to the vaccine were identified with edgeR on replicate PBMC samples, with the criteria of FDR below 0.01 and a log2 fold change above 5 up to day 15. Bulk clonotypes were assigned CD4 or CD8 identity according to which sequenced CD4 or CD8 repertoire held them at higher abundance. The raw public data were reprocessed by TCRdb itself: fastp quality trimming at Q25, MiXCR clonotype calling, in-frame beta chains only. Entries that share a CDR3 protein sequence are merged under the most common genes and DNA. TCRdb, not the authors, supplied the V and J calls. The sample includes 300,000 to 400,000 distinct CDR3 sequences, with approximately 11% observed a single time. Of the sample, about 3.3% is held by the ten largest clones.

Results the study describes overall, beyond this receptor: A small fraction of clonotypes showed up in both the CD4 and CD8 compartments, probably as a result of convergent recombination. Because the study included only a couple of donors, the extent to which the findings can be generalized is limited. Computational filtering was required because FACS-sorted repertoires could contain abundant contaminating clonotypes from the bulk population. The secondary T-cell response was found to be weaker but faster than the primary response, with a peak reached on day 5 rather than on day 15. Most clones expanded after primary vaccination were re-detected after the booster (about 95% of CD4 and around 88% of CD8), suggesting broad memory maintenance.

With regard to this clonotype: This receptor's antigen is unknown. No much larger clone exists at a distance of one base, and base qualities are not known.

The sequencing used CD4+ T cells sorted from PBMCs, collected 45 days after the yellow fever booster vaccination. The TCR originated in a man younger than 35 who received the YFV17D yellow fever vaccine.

The sequence in DNA is TGTGCCAGCAGCTCACAGGGGACTGAAGAGACCCAGTACTTC. Its amino acids are CASSSQGTEETQYF. Recombination joined TRBV5-4 with TRBJ2-5; TRBD1 is a possible D gene, resting on 7 matching bases. Trimming at the junction amounts to 3 bases on V and 3 bases on J, and the germline ends lie 12 bases apart. The CDR3 starts with the cysteine, ends with the phenylalanine, and has 14 residues. The kept DNA is CDR3 alone, 42 bases in frame from the first base. The CDR1 and CDR2 encoded by the germline V gene (reference sequence) are SGHNT and YYREEE.